The 27 T cell receptor beta chains presented below share a single source sample, sequenced in a study of CD8 T cells in Susac syndrome. A quantity of roughly 0.5 to 1 ug RNA underwent reverse transcription using random hexamers. TCRdb fed the immunoSEQ multiplex PCR reads into MiXCR, producing one record per CDR3 protein. Of 250,000 to 300,000 distinct CDR3 sequences detected, roughly 85% appear once; the ten largest clones hold approximately 0.2%. The sequenced material came from CD8+ T cells from PBMCs. Every receptor here comes from a human donor with multiple sclerosis.

Comment on this clonotype: The CDR3 does not end in the conserved phenylalanine or tryptophan, so this is likely a read error. The limits of the CDR3 on the DNA are not certain, so only TCRdb's listed CDR3 is given. The chain uses TRBV27 and TRBJ1-2; the table's D call, TRBD1, has no DNA check behind it. Germline values: CDR1 MNHEY, CDR2 SMNVEV (reference sequence). The CDR3 is 13 residues long, ends included. CDR3 residues: CASSVSPSTPLFV.

CDR3 sequence (DNA): TGTGCCAGCAGCTTAGGCGGACAGAACTACGAGCAGTACTTC. Protein product: CASSLGGQNYEQYF. The genes are TRBV7-9 and TRBJ2-7, with D possibly matching TRBD1 (6 bases). The CDR3 has 14 amino acids. Germline V gives CDR1 SEHNR, CDR2 FQNEAQ (reference sequence). Trimming cost V 1 base and J 3 bases, with 10 bases left between them.

This clonotype was detected a few times. This chain links TRBV6-2 or TRBV6-3 with TRBJ1-5; D is perhaps TRBD1 (5 bases). Germline V gene lookup returns CDR1 MNHEY and CDR2 SVGEGT. V was shortened by 2 bases and J by 7 bases, with 12 bases between the two germline ends. This CDR3 is 14 amino acids long. The CDR3 reads CASSYRGGIQPQHF. CDR3 in DNA: TGTGCCAGCAGTTACCGCGGGGGGATCCAGCCCCAGCATTTT.

This chain connects TRBV20-1 to TRBJ1-1, with a weak D call TRBD1 (6 bases). Trimming took 5 bases from V and 1 from J, leaving 20 bases between them. Germline CDR1 reads DFQATT; CDR2 reads SNEGSKA (reference sequence). The CDR3 consists of 16 residues. The CDR3 protein is CSAQMDRREENTEAFF. CDR3 DNA: TGCAGTGCTCAAATGGACAGAAGAGAAGAGAACACTGAAGCTTTCTTT.

This sequence joins TRBV9 and TRBJ2-5; D is unclear. The CDR3 consists of 15 residues. V lost 0 bases and J 2 bases, leaving 11 bases between the germline ends. Per germline, CDR1 SGDLS and CDR2 YYNGEE. The CDR3, as DNA: TGTGCCAGCAGCGTAGAACGACTGGGTCAAGAGACCCAGTACTTC. Encoded protein: CASSVERLGQETQYF.

This clonotype has only one observation. The V gene is TRBV23-1, the J gene TRBJ1-1; D is ambiguous. TRBV23-1 is identified as an open reading frame with a role that is uncertain. V lost 0 bases to trimming and J lost 2 bases, with 13 bases between them. This CDR3 comprises 16 residues. The CDR3 DNA reads TGCGCCAGCAGTCAATCGCCGTTAGGACCCAACACTGAAGCTTTCTTT. Translating it yields CASSQSPLGPNTEAFF.

The genes are TRBV4-3 and TRBJ1-5, with D uncertain. This CDR3 is 15 amino acids long. V dropped 3 bases and J dropped 1 base, with 10 bases sitting between them. The germline V gene has CDR1 LGHNA and CDR2 YSLEER. The DNA for the CDR3 is TGCGCCAGCAGCCACGGATCCGGAAGCAATCAGCCCCAGCATTTT. Translation: CASSHGSGSNQPQHF.

The chain recombines TRBV7-9 with TRBJ1-2; D ambiguous. CDR1 and CDR2 (germline): SEHNR, FQNEAQ (reference sequence). The CDR3 is made up of 16 amino acids. V was shortened by 5 bases and J by 0 bases, with 16 bases between the two germline ends. The CDR3 DNA reads TGTGCCAGCAGCACCTCCCGGGAGACTACTAACTATGGCTACACCTTC. It translates to CASSTSRETTNYGYTF.

This chain's CDR3 is CASSGPGFRETQYF. CDR3 sequence (DNA): TGTGCCAGCAGCGGACCAGGATTTCGGGAGACCCAGTACTTC. The chain carries TRBV9 and TRBJ2-5, with D hard to call. The CDR3 loop spans 14 amino acids. The germline V and J ends were trimmed by 3 bases and 5 bases, with 14 bases remaining between them. Germline assignment: CDR1 SGDLS and CDR2 YYNGEE.

In the case of this clonotype: At one end the junction does not follow the germline gene, possibly because of a read error. V usage is TRBV27 and J usage is TRBJ2-3; 9 nucleotides line up with TRBD2. The CDR3 contains 14 residues. CDR1 is MNHEY, CDR2 SMNVEV, per germline (reference sequence). CDR3 amino acids: CAGSKREATDTQYF. CDR3 nucleotide sequence: TGTGCCGGCAGTAAGCGGGAGGCCACAGATACGCAGTATTTT.

The V and J genes are TRBV30 and TRBJ1-2; a weak D match, TRBD1 (6 bases). Trimming stripped 2 bases from V and 4 bases from J, with 14 bases between. Germline loops: CDR1 GTSNPN, CDR2 SVGIG (reference sequence). There are 14 residues in the CDR3. CDR3 sequence: CAWSLTRTAYGYTF. The CDR3 nucleotides read TGTGCCTGGAGTCTCACTAGGACAGCCTATGGCTACACCTTC.

CDR3 loop: CASSLPPRWLALNTGELFF. The CDR3 DNA is TGTGCCAGCAGCTTACCCCCAAGGTGGCTAGCGTTGAACACCGGGGAGCTGTTTTTT. V is TRBV7-9 and J is TRBJ2-2, with a tentative D call TRBD2 (6 bases). V was pared by 2 bases and J by 1 base, with 20 bases between. The V gene's germline CDR1 is SEHNR and CDR2 FQNEAQ (reference sequence). The CDR3 length is 19 residues.

V and J are TRBV9 and TRBJ2-1, with D possibly called TRBD1 or TRBD2 (5 bases each). Between the trimmed V and J ends, which lost 0 bases and 5 bases, there was a span of 12 bases. CDR3 length: 15 amino acids. Germline values: CDR1 SGDLS, CDR2 YYNGEE. DNA for the CDR3: TGTGCCAGCAGCGTAGAGGCCGGGGCCGACAATGAGCAGTTCTTC. Amino acids: CASSVEAGADNEQFF.

The chain joins TRBV27 to TRBJ1-5, with D possibly matching TRBD1 (5 bases). Germline V gene sequence: CDR1 MNHEY, CDR2 SMNVEV (reference sequence). V lost 2 bases and J 2 bases, leaving 7 bases between the germline ends. CDR3 length equals 14 residues. Here the CDR3 DNA reads TGTGCCAGCAGTTTACGGGGCGGCAATCAGCCCCAGCATTTT. This codes for CASSLRGGNQPQHF.

V usage is TRBV7-9 and J usage is TRBJ2-5; 7 positions agree with TRBD2. In germline, CDR1 is SEHNR, CDR2 FQNEAQ (reference sequence). The V gene end was trimmed by 3 bases and the J gene end by 3 bases; junction bases not matched to a gene: 7. The CDR3 runs to 15 residues. DNA for the CDR3: TGTGCCAGCAGCTTCATAGAGGCGGGGGAAGAGACCCAGTACTTC. Translating it yields CASSFIEAGEETQYF.

CDR3 in amino acids: CASSSFIGAIGQPQHF. CDR3 nucleotide sequence: TGTGCCAGCAGTTCCTTTATCGGCGCCATTGGTCAGCCCCAGCATTTT. The genes are TRBV27 and TRBJ1-5; unclear D gene. CDR1 MNHEY and CDR2 SMNVEV come from the germline V gene (reference sequence). CDR3 length: 16 residues. The V and J ends lost 4 bases and 6 bases respectively, with 19 bases between them.

V gene TRBV6-5 combines with J gene TRBJ2-1; 12 bases are shared with TRBD2. Germline V lookup: CDR1 MNHEY, CDR2 SVGAGI. This CDR3 has 17 residues. The junction had 2 bases not matched to a gene; V was cut back by 2 bases and J by 0 bases. The CDR3, as DNA: TGTGCCAGCAGTTACGGACTAGCGGGAAGCTCCTACAATGAGCAGTTCTTC. Translated: CASSYGLAGSSYNEQFF.

For the CDR3, the DNA is TGTGCCAGCGGGGGACGGACAGCTAGCAATCAGCCCCAGCATTTT. Translated, it gives CASGGRTASNQPQHF. The chain carries TRBV28 and TRBJ1-5; tentatively, D is TRBD1 (6 bases). The CDR3 runs to 15 residues. From germline, CDR1 is MDHEN and CDR2 SYDVKM. V lost 8 bases, J lost 0 bases, and 14 bases lay in between.

This chain connects TRBV29-1 to TRBJ1-1; 8 nucleotides align to TRBD1. After removal of 1 base from V and 8 bases from J, the junction contained 3 bases not matched to a gene. The CDR3 length is 12 residues. CDR1 is SQVTM and CDR2 is ANQGSEA in the germline V gene. CDR3 bases: TGCAGCGTTGAAGGGGACAGGCTCGAAGCTTTCTTT. Its protein product is CSVEGDRLEAFF.

The V and J genes are TRBV28 and TRBJ2-7, with 8 positions matching TRBD1. CDR3 length: 13 amino acids. Germline V gene data show CDR1 as MDHEN and CDR2 as SYDVKM. Trimming at V came to 3 bases and at J to 7 bases, leaving 5 bases not matched to a gene. The CDR3 here is CASSLPGQGEQYF. The DNA for the CDR3 is TGTGCCAGCAGTTTGCCTGGACAGGGAGAGCAGTACTTC.

The V and J genes are TRBV11-1 and TRBJ2-2; 15 bases fit TRBD2. V was pared by 3 bases and J by 3 bases, with 11 bases of the junction left unmatched. In germline, CDR1 is SGHAT, CDR2 FQDESV (reference sequence). The CDR3 has 20 residues. CDR3 in amino acids: CASSFRTSGRAGGDTGELFF. CDR3 sequence (DNA): TGTGCCAGCAGCTTCAGGACTAGCGGGAGGGCCGGAGGTGACACCGGGGAGCTGTTTTTT.

Only a few counts were recorded for this clonotype. The CDR3 reads CASSHNGLELKAFF. For the CDR3, the DNA is TGTGCCAGCAGTCACAACGGGCTTGAGCTTAAGGCTTTCTTT. V and J are TRBV6-1 and TRBJ1-1; D ambiguous. The CDR3 runs 14 residues. With 5 bases removed from V and 11 bases from J, the gap between germline ends came to 21 bases. Germline V CDR1 and CDR2: MNHNS, SASEGT.

Only one count was recorded for this clonotype. The J gene is TRBJ1-2, the V gene TRBV6-5; TRBD1 aligns across 7 bases. V lost 5 bases, J lost 6 bases, and 12 bases stayed unmatched. From germline, CDR1 is MNHEY and CDR2 SVGAGI. CDR3 length: 15 residues. Written as DNA, the CDR3 is TGTGCCAGCAGTCCCCTCCCGACAGGGAGGGATGGCTACACCTTC. This gives the protein CASSPLPTGRDGYTF.

The CDR3 loop reads CASNRRLAGVTDTQYF. The CDR3 coding sequence is TGTGCCAGCAACCGAAGACTAGCGGGAGTCACAGATACGCAGTATTTT. The gene calls are TRBV2 and TRBJ2-3; 12 nucleotides agree with TRBD2. V gave up 7 bases and J gave up 2 bases; unmatched junction bases: 7. Germline V lookup: CDR1 SNHLY, CDR2 FYNNEI. The CDR3 loop spans 16 amino acids. Combining the CDR3 with reference TRBV2 and TRBJ2-3 gives the whole variable domain EPEVTQTPSHQVTQMGQEVILRCVPISNHLYFYWYRQILGQKVEFLVSFYNNEISEKSEIFDDQFSVERPDGSNFTLKIRSTKLEDSAMYFCASNRRLAGVTDTQYFGPGTRLTVL.

The rearrangement joins TRBV4-3 to TRBJ2-2, with D perhaps matching TRBD1 (5 bases). V lost 0 bases to trimming and J lost 0 bases, with 14 bases between them. There are 18 residues in the CDR3. The germline V gene encodes CDR1 LGHNA and CDR2 YSLEER. The CDR3 region has the DNA TGCGCCAGCAGCCAAGATGGGGTAGGGGCCGCGAACACCGGGGAGCTGTTTTTT. Translated, it gives CASSQDGVGAANTGELFF.

V usage is TRBV5-4 and J usage is TRBJ2-2; maybe TRBD1 (6 bases). This CDR3 is 15 amino acids long. V shed 3 bases and J shed 4 bases, with 13 bases lying between them. The germline V gene encodes CDR1 SGHNT and CDR2 YYREEE (reference sequence). The DNA for the CDR3 is TGTGCCAGCAGCTCCCTGACAGGACTCACCGGGGAGCTGTTTTTT. It codes for CASSSLTGLTGELFF.

The CDR3 sequence is CASSRGLTYEQYF. In DNA, the CDR3 is TGTGCCAGCAGCAGGGGGCTGACCTACGAGCAGTACTTC. The V call is TRBV27, the J call TRBJ2-7, with TRBD1 identical over 8 bases. CDR1 is MNHEY, CDR2 SMNVEV, per germline (reference sequence). This CDR3 comprises 13 residues. V gave up 6 bases and J gave up 2 bases; unmatched junction bases: 3.